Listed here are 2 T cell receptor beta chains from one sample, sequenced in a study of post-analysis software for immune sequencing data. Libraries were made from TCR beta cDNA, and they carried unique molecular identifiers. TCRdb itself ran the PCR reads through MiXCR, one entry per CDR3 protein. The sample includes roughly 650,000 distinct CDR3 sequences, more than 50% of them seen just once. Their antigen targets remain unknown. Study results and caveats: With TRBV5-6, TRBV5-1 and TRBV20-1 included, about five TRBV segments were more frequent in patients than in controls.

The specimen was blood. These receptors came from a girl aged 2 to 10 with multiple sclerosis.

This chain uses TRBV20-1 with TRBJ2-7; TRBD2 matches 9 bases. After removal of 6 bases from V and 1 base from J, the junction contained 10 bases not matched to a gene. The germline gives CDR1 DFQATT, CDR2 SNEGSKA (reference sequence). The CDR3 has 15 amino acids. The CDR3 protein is CSALLTSGQSYEQYF. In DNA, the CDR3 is TGCAGTGCCCTGCTTACTAGCGGGCAATCCTACGAGCAGTACTTC.

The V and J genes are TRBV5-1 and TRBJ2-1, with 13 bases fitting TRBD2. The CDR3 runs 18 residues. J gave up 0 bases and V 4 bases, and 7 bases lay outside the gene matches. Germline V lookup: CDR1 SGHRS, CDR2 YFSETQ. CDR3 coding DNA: TGCGCCAGCAGCGCCGGACTAGCGGGGGCCTCCTCCTACAATGAGCAGTTCTTC. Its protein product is CASSAGLAGASSYNEQFF.